A selection of T cell receptor beta chains follows, all from one sample in a study of cytomegalovirus exposure and HLA in healthy donors. Using immunoSEQ multiplex PCR, the repertoire was profiled, and TCRdb retains in-frame clones only, with some absent. The data show fewer than 200,000 clones, with 60% to 85% seen just once and 4.5% to 6% held by the top ten. The material sequenced was PBMCs. The receptors originated from a man in his forties in good health and CMV-seronegative. Both conserved end residues are trimmed from each CDR3.

v_call cdr3_length cdr3_aa
TRBV27 10 ASSGGGHEQY
TRBV5-1 14 ASSLVSGASTDTQY
TRBV6-6 10 ASSKTGDGYT
TRBV30 15 AWKGTGHPLSTDTQY
TRBV28 10 ASSIGGEGQY
TRBV30 11 AWSSGRAGELF
TRBV5-6 13 ASSSAGALNTEAF
TRBV27 13 ASSPLRANTGELF
TRBV7-2 11 ASSLAPGRGYT
TRBV27 11 ASSLSGDFEAF
TRBV29-1 13 SVGGYRTGRYEQY
TRBV5-1 12 ASSLGDSNEKLF
TRBV30 11 AWSRGKADRQY
TRBV5-4 14 ASSLASGGPHDTQY
TRBV5-8 11 ASYQQGWETQY
TRBV7-9 12 ASSLGTGGNEQY
TRBV12-5 13 ASGFETSVLYEQY
TRBV4-3 16 ASSHSTQGAINNSPLH
TRBV7-6 14 ASSLAAGELTDTQY
TRBV6-5 12 ASSYGLRNSPLH
TRBV28 13 ASSPQGLIIYEQY
TRBV9 13 ASSVGAGGYNEQF
TRBV20-1 9 SAGRAGKLF
TRBV4-3 13 ASSHGQGLNTEAF
TRBV27 11 ASSLERSQPQH
TRBV7-9 12 ASSPRQGRAEAF
TRBV10-1 13 ASSEFRSGPYEQY
TRBV7-7 13 ASSASPSSADTQY
TRBV7-4 13 ASSLVPGYNSPLH
TRBV5-1 13 ASSSAGTLSYEQY
TRBV5-1 12 ASSPGQGMDTQY